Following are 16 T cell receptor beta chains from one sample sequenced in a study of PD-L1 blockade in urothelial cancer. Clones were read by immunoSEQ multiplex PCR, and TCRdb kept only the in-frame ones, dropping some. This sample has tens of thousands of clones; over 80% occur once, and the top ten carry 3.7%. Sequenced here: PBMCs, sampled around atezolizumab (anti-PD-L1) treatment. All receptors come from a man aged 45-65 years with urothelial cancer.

The CDR3 DNA reads TGTGCCAGCAGGAGTGACGGCGGGACTTCACCCCTCCACTTT. It yields the protein CASRSDGGTSPLHF. V and J are TRBV9 and TRBJ1-6, with a possible D match to TRBD1 (5 bases). Germline loops: CDR1 SGDLS, CDR2 YYNGEE. The CDR3 loop spans 14 amino acids. The V and J ends lost 5 bases and 9 bases respectively, with 15 bases between them.

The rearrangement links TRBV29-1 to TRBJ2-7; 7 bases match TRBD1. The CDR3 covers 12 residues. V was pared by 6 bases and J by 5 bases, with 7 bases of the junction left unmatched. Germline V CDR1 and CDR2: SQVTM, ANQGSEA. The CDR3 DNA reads TGCAGCGTCCAGGGGGTAGTTGACGAGCAGTACTTC. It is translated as CSVQGVVDEQYF.

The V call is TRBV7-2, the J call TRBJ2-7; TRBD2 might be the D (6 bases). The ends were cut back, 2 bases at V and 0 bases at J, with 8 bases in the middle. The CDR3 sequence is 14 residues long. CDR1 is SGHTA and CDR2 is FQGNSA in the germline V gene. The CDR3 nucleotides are TGTGCCAGCAGCTTAATGCGGGGCTCCTACGAGCAGTACTTC. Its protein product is CASSLMRGSYEQYF.

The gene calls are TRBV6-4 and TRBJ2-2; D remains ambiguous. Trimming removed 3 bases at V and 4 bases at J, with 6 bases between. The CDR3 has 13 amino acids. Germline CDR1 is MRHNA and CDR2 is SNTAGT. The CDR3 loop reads CASSEQTTGELFF. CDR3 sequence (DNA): TGTGCCAGCAGTGAACAGACCACCGGGGAGCTGTTTTTT.

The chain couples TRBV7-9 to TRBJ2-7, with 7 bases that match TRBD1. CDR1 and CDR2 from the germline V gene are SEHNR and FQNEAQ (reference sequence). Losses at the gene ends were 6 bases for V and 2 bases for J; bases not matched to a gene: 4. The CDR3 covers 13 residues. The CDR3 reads CASSDRATYEQYF. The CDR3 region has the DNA TGTGCCAGCAGTGACAGGGCTACCTACGAGCAGTACTTC.

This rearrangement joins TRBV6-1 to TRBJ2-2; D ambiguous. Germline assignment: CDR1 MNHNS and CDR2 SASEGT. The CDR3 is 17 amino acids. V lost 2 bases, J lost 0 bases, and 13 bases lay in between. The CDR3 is CASSENIGFANTGELFF. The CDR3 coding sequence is TGTGCCAGCAGTGAAAATATCGGGTTCGCGAACACCGGGGAGCTGTTTTTT.

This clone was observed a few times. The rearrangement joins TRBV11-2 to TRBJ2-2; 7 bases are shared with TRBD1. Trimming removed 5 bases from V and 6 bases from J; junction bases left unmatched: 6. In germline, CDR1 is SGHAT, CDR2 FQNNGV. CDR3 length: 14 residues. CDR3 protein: CASSPLDRAGELFF. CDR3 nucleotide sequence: TGTGCCAGCAGCCCGTTAGACAGGGCCGGGGAGCTGTTTTTT. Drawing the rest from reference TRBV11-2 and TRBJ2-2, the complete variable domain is EAGVAQSPRYKIIEKRQSVAFWCNPISGHATLYWYQQILGQGPKLLIQFQNNGVVDDSQLPKDRFSAERLKGVDSTLKIQPAKLEDSAVYLCASSPLDRAGELFFGEGSRLTVL.

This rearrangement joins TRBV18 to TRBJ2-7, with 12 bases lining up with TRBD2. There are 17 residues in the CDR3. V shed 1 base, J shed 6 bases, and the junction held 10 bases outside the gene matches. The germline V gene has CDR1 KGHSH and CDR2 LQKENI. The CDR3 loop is CASSPLGLAGPLSEQYF. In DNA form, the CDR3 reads TGTGCCAGCTCACCACTAGGACTAGCGGGACCGCTGAGCGAGCAGTACTTC.

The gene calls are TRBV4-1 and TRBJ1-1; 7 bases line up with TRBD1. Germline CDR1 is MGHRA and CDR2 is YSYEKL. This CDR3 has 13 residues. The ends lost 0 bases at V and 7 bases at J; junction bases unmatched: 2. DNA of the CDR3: TGCGCCAGCAGCCAAGACCGGGACAGTGAAGCTTTCTTT. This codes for CASSQDRDSEAFF.

The CDR3, as DNA: TGTGCCAGCAGCGCGACTAGCGGGCCATACAATGAGCAGTTCTTC. Translation: CASSATSGPYNEQFF. The V and J genes are TRBV7-9 and TRBJ2-1; 10 positions match TRBD2. The CDR3 has 15 residues. The germline CDR1 and CDR2 sequences are SEHNR and FQNEAQ (reference sequence). The V gene end was trimmed by 5 bases and the J gene end by 4 bases; junction bases not matched to a gene: 5.

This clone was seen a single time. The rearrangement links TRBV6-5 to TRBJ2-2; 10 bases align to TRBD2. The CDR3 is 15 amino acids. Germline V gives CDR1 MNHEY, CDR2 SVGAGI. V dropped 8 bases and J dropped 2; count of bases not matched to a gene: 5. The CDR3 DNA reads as TGTGCCAGCGGCAAGCGGGGGGGAAACACCGGGGAGCTGTTTTTT. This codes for CASGKRGGNTGELFF.

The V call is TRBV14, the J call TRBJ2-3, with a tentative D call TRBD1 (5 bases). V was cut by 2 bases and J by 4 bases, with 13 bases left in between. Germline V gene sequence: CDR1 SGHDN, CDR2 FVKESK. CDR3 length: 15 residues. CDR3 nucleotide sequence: TGTGCCAGCAGCCAATTTCAGGGAAGGGCAGATACGCAGTATTTT. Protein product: CASSQFQGRADTQYF.

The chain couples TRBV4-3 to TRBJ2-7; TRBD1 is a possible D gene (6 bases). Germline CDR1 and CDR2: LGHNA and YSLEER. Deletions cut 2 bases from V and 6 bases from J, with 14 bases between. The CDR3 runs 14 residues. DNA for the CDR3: TGCGCCAGCAGCCAATGGATACAGGGCGGCGAGCAGTACTTC. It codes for CASSQWIQGGEQYF.

The CDR3 loop reads CASSQVAPVTDTQYF. CDR3 coding DNA: TGTGCCAGCAGCCAAGTTGCTCCGGTCACAGATACGCAGTATTTT. J is TRBJ2-3 and V is TRBV14; D remains ambiguous. V was clipped by 1 base and J by 2 bases, with 10 bases between them. Germline CDR1 SGHDN, CDR2 FVKESK. The CDR3 has 15 residues.

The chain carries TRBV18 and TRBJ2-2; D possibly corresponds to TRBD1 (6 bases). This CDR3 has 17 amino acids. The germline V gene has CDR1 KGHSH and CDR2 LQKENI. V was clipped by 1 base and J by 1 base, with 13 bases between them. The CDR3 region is CASSPLYRTENTGELFF. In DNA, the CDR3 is TGTGCCAGCTCACCACTCTACAGGACAGAGAACACCGGGGAGCTGTTTTTT.

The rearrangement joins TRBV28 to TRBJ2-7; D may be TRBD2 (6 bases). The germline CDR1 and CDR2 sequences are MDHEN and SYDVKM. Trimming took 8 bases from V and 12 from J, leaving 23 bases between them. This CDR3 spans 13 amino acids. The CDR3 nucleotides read TGTGCCAGCGCAAACCTCGGGACTTTATTTCCGTACTTC. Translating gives CASANLGTLFPYF. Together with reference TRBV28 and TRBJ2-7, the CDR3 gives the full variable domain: DVKVTQSSRYLVKRTGEKVFLECVQDMDHENMFWYRQDPGLGLRLIYFSYDVKMKEKGDIPEGYSVSREKKERFSLILESASTNQTSMYLCASANLGTLFPYFGPGTRLTVT.